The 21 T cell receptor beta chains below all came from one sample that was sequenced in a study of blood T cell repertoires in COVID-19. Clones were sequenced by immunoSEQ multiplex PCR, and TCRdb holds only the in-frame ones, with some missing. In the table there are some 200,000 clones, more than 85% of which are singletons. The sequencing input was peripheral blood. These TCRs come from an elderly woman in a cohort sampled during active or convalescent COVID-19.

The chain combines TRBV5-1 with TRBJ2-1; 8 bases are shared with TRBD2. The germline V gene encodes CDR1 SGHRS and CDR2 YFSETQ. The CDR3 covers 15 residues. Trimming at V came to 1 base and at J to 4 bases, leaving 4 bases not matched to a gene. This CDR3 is CASSLRGLGYNEQFF. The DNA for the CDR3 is TGCGCCAGCAGCTTGAGGGGACTAGGGTACAATGAGCAGTTCTTC.

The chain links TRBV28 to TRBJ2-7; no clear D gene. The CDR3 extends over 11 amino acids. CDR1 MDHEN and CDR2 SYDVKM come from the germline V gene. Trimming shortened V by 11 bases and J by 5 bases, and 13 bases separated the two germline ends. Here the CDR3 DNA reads TGTGCCTGGCAGGCCGGCGACGAGCAGTACTTC. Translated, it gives CAWQAGDEQYF.

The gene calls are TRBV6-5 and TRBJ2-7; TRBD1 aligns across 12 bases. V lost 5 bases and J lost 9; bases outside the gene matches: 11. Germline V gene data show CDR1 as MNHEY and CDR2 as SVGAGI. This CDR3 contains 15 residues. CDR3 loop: CASSPGTGGKLAQYV. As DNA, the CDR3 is TGTGCCAGCAGTCCCGGGACAGGGGGCAAACTCGCGCAGTACGTC.

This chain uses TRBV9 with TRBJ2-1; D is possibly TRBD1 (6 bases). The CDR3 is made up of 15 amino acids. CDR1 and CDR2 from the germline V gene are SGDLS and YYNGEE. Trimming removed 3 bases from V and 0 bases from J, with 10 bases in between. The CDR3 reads CASSATGSSYNEQFF. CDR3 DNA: TGTGCCAGCAGCGCGACAGGTAGCTCCTACAATGAGCAGTTCTTC.

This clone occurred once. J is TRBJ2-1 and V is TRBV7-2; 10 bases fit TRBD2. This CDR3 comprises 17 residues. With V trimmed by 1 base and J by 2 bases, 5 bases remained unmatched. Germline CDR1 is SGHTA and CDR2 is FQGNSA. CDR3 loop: CASSLVTSGTTYNEQFF. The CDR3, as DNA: TGTGCCAGCAGCTTAGTAACTAGCGGGACTACCTACAATGAGCAGTTCTTC.

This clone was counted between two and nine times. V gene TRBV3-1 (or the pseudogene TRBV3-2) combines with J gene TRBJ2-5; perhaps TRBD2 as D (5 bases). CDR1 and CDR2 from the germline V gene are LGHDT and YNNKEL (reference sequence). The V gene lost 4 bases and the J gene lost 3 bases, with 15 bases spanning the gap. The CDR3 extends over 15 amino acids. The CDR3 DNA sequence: TGTGCCAGCAGCCCACAAGGGCGGGTCGAAGAGACCCAGTACTTC. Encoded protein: CASSPQGRVEETQYF.

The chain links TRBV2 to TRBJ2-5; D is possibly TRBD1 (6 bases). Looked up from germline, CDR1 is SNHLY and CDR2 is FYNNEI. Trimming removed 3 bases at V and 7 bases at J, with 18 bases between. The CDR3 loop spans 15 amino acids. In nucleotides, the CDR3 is TGTGCCAGCAGTGATACCCTCGTAGGGGGTGGGACCCAGTACTTC. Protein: CASSDTLVGGGTQYF.

Written as DNA, the CDR3 is TGTGCCAGCAGTCTGCCGGGACAGACTTATTCACCCCTCCACTTT. Amino acids: CASSLPGQTYSPLHF. The V gene is TRBV28, the J gene TRBJ1-6; 7 bases map to TRBD1. The V and J ends lost 5 bases and 8 bases, in that order; junction bases with no gene match: 9. The germline V gene encodes CDR1 MDHEN and CDR2 SYDVKM. This CDR3 has 15 residues.

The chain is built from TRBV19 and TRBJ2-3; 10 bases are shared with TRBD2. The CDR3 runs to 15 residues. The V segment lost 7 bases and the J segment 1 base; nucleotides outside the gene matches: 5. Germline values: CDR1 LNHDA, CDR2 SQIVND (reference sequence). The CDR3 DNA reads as TGTGCCAGTACCTCCGGGACTAGCGGCACAGATACGCAGTATTTT. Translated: CASTSGTSGTDTQYF. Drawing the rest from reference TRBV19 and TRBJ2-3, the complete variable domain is DGGITQSPKYLFRKEGQNVTLSCEQNLNHDAMYWYRQDPGQGLRLIYYSQIVNDFQKGDIAEGYSVSREKKESFPLTVTSAQKNPTAFYLCASTSGTSGTDTQYFGPGTRLTVL.

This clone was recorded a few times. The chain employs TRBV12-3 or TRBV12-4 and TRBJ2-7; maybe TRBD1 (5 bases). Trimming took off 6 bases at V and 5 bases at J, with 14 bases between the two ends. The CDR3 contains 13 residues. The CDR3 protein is CASSALGRDEQYV. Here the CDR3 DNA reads TGTGCCAGCAGCGCCCTTGGCAGGGACGAGCAGTACGTC.

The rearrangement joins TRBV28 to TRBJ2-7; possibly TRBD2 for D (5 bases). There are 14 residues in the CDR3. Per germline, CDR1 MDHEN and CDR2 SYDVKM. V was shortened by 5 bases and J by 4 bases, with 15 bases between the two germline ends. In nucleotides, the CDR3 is TGTGCCAGCAGTCAGGAGGACCTTTCGTACGAGCAGTACTTC. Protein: CASSQEDLSYEQYF.

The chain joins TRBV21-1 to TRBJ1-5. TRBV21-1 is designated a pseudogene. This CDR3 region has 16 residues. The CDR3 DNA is TGTGCCAGCAGCAAAGCGGCGGGACGGGAGGGGCAGCCCCAGCATTTT. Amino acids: CASSKAAGREGQPQHF.

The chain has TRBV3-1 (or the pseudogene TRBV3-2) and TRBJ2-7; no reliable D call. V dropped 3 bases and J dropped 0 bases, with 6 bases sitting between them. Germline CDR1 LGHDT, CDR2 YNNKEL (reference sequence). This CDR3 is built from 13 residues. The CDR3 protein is CASSQASSYEQYF. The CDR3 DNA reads TGTGCCAGCAGCCAGGCAAGCTCCTACGAGCAGTACTTC.

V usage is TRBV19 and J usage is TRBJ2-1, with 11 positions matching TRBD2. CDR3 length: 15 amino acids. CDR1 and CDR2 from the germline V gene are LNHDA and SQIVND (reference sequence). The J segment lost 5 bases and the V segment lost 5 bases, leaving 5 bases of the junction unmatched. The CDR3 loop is CASSPTSGVDNEQFF. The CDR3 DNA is TGTGCCAGTAGTCCGACTAGCGGGGTAGACAATGAGCAGTTCTTC.

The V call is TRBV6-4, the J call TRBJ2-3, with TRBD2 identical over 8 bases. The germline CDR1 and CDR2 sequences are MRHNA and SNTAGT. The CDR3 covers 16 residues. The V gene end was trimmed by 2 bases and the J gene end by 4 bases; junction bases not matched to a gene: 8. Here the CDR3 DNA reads TGTGCCAGCAGTGACGAAAGCGGGGGACCTCCAGATACGCAGTATTTT. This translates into CASSDESGGPPDTQYF.

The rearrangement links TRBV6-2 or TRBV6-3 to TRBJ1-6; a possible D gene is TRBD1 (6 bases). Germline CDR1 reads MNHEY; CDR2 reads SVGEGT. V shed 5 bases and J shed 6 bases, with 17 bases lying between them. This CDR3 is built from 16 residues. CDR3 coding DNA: TGTGCCAGCAGTCACCGGACAGCCCTCCTTAATTCACCCCTCCACTTT. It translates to CASSHRTALLNSPLHF.

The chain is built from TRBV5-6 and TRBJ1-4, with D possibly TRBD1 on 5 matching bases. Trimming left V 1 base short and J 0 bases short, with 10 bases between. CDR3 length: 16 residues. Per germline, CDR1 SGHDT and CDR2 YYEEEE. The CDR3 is CASSLFRGSTNEKLFF. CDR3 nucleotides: TGTGCCAGCAGCTTGTTTAGGGGCTCAACTAATGAAAAACTGTTTTTT.

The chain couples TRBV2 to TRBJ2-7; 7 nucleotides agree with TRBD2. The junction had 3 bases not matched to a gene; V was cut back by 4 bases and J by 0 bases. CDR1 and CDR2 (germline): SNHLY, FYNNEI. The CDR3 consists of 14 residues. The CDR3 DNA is TGTGCCAGCAGTGTCGGCGGGAGCTCCTACGAGCAGTACGTC. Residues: CASSVGGSSYEQYV.

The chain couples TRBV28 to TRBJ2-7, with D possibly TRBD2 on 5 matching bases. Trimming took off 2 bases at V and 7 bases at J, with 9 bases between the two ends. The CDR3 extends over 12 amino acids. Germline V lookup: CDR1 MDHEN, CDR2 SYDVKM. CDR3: CASSLIAREQYF. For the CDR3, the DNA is TGTGCCAGCAGTTTAATAGCGAGGGAGCAGTACTTC.

This chain's CDR3 is CASSFSAGGEQYV. The CDR3 nucleotides are TGTGCCAGCAGCTTTTCCGCGGGAGGCGAGCAGTACGTC. The chain has TRBV5-4 and TRBJ2-7, with 8 bases aligning to TRBD2. The CDR3 runs to 13 residues. V was pared by 2 bases and J by 6 bases, with 4 bases of the junction left unmatched. Germline CDR1 is SGHNT and CDR2 is YYREEE (reference sequence).

This chain's CDR3 is CASSQDVGLSSYNEQFF. DNA of the CDR3: TGTGCCAGCAGCCAAGACGTGGGCCTGAGCTCCTACAATGAGCAGTTCTTC. The chain is built from TRBV4-2 and TRBJ2-1; no reliable D call. From germline, CDR1 is LGHNA and CDR2 YNFKEQ. This CDR3 has 17 amino acids. Between the trimmed V and J ends, which lost 0 bases and 0 bases, there was a span of 12 bases.